Below, one TCR beta chain is given with its context. This specimen comes from a study of blood T cell repertoires in COVID-19. Overall study context: There were acute and convalescent COVID-19 samples, and they came from the United States, Italy and Spain. T cells, B-cell-depleted T cells, or PBMCs supplied cDNA or gDNA.

Original handling: Amplification from reference gene primers served as the basis for estimated nucleated cell counts. Produced via immunoSEQ multiplex PCR; TCRdb's table is partial and in-frame only. D and trimming were read from the DNA, whereas the V and J calls and clone size are those reported in that table. The table lists 55,000 to 90,000 clones, about 86% of them singletons. Sequencing input: peripheral blood. The source of this sequence is a man between 65 and 80 years old with active COVID-19.

The CDR3, as DNA: TGTGCCAGCAGTCCAGGGGCTAGGGGGTACGAGCAGTACTTC. It translates to CASSPGARGYEQYF. The rearrangement joins TRBV28 to TRBJ2-7; D is perhaps TRBD1 (6 bases). V lost 5 bases and J lost 4, with 15 bases in between. This CDR3 comprises 14 residues. Germline V lookup: CDR1 MDHEN, CDR2 SYDVKM.